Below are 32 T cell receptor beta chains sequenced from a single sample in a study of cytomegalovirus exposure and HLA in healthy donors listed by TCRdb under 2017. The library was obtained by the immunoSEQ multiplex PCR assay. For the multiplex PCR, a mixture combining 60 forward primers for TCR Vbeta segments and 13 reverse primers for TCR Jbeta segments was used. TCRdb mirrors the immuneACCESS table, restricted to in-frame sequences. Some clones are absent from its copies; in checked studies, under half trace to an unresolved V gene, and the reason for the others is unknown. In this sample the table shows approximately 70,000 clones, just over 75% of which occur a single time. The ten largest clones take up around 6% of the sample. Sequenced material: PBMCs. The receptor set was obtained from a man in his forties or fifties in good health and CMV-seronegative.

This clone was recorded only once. In DNA form, the CDR3 reads TGTGCCTGGTCTGTACCGGGACTCGCCTACGAGCAGTACTTC. Translated: CAWSVPGLAYEQYF. This rearrangement joins TRBV30 to TRBJ2-7, with D perhaps matching TRBD2 (6 bases). The germline CDR1 and CDR2 sequences are GTSNPN and SVGIG (reference sequence). The CDR3 sequence is 14 residues long. V gave up 5 bases and J gave up 2 bases, with 16 bases separating them.

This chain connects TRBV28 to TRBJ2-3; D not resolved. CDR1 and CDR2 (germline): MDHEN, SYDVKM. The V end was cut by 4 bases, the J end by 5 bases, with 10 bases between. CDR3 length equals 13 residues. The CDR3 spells CASSSLKRDTQYF. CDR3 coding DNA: TGTGCCAGCAGTTCCCTGAAGAGAGATACGCAGTATTTT.

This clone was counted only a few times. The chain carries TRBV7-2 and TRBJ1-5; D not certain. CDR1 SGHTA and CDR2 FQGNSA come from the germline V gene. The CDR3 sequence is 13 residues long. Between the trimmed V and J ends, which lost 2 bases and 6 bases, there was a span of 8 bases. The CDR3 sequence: CASSLWEGQPQHF. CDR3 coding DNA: TGTGCCAGCAGCTTATGGGAGGGTCAGCCCCAGCATTTT.

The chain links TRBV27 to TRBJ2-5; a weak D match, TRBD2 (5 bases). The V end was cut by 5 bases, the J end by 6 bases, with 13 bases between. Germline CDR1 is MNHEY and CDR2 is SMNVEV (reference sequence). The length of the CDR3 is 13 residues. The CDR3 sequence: CASSPPPGKTQYF. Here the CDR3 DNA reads TGTGCCAGCAGTCCCCCCCCGGGGAAGACCCAGTACTTC.

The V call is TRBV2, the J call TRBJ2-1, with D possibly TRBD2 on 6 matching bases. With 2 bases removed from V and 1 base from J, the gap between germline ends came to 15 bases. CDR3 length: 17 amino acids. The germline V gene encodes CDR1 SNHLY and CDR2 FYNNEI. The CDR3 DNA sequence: TGTGCCAGCAGTGAAAGTGTAGCGGACTATTCCTACAATGAGCAGTTCTTC. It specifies CASSESVADYSYNEQFF.

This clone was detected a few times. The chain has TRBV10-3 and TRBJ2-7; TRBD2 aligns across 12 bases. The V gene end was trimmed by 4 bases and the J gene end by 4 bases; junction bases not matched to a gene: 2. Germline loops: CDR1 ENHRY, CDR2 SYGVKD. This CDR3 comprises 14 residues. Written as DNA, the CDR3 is TGTGCCATCAGTGGGACTAGCGGGATTTACGAGCAGTACTTC. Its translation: CAISGTSGIYEQYF.

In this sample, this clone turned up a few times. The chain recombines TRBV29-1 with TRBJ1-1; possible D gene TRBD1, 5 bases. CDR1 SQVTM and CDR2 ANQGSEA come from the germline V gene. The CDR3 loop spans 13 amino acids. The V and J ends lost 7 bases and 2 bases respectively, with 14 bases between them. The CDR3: CSAYRGTNTEAFF. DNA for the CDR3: TGCAGCGCATATAGGGGCACAAACACTGAAGCTTTCTTT.

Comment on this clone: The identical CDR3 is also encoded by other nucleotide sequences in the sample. The CDR3 reads CASSRGVGGGAYNEQFF. DNA of the CDR3: TGTGCCAGCAGCCGCGGAGTGGGAGGGGGGGCTTACAATGAGCAGTTCTTC. The rearrangement uses TRBV4-2 and TRBJ2-1; maybe TRBD2 (7 bases). Per germline, CDR1 LGHNA and CDR2 YNFKEQ. V gave up 4 bases and J gave up 4 bases, with 20 bases separating them. The CDR3 length is 17 residues.

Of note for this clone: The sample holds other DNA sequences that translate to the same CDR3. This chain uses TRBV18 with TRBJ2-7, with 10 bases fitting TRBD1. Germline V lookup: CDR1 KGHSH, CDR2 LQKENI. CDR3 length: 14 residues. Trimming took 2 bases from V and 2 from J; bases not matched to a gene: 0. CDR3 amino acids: CASSPGTGAYEQYF. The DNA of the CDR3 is TGTGCCAGCTCACCAGGGACAGGGGCCTACGAGCAGTACTTC.

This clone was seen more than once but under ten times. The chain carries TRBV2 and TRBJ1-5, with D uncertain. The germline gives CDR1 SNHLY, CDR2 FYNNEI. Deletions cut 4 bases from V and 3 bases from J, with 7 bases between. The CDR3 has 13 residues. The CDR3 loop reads CASSGLFNQPQHF. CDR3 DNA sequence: TGTGCCAGCAGTGGGCTGTTCAATCAGCCCCAGCATTTT.

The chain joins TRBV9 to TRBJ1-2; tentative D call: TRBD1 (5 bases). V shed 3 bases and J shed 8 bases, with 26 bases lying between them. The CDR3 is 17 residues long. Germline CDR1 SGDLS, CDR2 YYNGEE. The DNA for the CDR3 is TGTGCCAGCAGCGACCCGGGGCGGGGCCTTAGTCGGGGCGGCTACACCTTC. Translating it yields CASSDPGRGLSRGGYTF.

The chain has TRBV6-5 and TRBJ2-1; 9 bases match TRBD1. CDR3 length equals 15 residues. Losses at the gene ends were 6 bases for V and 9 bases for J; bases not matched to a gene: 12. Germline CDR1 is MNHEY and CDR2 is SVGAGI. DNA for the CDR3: TGTGCCAGCAGGCTACAGGGGGCGCGATTGGTTGAGCAGTTCTTC. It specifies CASRLQGARLVEQFF.

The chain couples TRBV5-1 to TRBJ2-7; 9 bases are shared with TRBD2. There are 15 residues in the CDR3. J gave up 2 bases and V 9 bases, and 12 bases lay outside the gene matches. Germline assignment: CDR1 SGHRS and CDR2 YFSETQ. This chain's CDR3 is CATSAASGITYEQYF. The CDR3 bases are TGCGCCACTTCGGCGGCTAGCGGGATAACCTACGAGCAGTACTTC.

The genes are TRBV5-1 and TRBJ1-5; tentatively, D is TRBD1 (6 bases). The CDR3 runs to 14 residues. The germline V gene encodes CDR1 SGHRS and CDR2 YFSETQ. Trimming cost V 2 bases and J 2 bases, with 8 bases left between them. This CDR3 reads CASSLAGGNQPQHF. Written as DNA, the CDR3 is TGCGCCAGCAGCTTAGCAGGGGGCAATCAGCCCCAGCATTTT.

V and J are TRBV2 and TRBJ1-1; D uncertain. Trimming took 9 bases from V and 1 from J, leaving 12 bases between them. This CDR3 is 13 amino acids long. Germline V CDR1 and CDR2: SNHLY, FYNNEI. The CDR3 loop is CASTVGENTEAFF. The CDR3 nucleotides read TGTGCCAGTACCGTCGGGGAGAACACTGAAGCTTTCTTT.

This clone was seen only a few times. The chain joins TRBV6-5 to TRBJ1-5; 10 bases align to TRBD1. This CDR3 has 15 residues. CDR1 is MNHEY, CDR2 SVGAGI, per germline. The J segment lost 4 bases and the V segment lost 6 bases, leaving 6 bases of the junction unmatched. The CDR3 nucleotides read TGTGCCAGCAGACGACAGGGGGCTAGTAATCAGCCCCAGCATTTT. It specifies CASRRQGASNQPQHF.

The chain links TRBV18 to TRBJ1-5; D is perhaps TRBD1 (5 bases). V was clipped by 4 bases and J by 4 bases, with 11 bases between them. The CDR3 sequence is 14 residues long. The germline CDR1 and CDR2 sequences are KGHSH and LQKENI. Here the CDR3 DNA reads TGTGCCAGCTCACTTGACAGAGTAAATCAGCCCCAGCATTTT. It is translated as CASSLDRVNQPQHF.

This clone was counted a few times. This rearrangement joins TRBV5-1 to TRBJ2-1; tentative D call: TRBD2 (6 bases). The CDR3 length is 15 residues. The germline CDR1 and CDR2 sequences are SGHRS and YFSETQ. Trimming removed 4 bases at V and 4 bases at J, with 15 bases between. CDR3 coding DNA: TGCGCCAGCAGCCCGGTGGGGGACTTGTACAATGAGCAGTTCTTC. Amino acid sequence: CASSPVGDLYNEQFF.

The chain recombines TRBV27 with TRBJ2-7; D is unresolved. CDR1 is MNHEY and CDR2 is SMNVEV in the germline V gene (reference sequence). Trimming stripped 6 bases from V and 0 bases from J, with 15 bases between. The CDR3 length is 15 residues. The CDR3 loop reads CASSLIQSPSYEQYF. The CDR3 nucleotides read TGTGCCAGCAGCCTAATACAGTCTCCCTCCTACGAGCAGTACTTC.

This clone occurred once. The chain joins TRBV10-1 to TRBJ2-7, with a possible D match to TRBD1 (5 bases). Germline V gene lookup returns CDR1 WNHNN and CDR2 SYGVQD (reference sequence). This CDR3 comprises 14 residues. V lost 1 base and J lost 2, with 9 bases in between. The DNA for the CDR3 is TGCGCCAGCAGTGAGTATCTGGGGCCCTACGAGCAGTACTTC. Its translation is CASSEYLGPYEQYF.

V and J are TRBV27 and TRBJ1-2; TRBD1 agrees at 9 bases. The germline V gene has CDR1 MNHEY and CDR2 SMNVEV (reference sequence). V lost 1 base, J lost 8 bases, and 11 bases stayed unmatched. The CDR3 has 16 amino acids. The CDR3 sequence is CASSLLGTGPTKGYTF. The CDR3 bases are TGTGCCAGCAGTTTATTGGGGACAGGGCCTACGAAAGGCTACACCTTC.

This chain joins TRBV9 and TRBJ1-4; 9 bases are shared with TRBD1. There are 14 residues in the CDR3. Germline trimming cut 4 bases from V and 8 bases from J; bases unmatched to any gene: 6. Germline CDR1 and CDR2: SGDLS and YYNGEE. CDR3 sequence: CASSPRQGEEKLFF. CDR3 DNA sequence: TGTGCCAGCAGCCCGCGACAGGGGGAAGAAAAACTGTTTTTT. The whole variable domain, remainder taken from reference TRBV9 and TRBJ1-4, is DSGVTQTPKHLITATGQRVTLRCSPRSGDLSVYWYQQSLDQGLQFLIQYYNGEERAKGNILERFSAQQFPDLHSELNLSSLELGDSALYFCASSPRQGEEKLFFGSGTQLSVL.

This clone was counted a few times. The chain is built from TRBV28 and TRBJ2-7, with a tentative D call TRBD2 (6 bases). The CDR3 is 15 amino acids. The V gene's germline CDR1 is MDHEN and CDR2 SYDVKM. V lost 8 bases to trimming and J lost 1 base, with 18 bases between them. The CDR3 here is CASGKGIAASYEQYF. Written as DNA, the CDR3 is TGTGCCAGCGGGAAGGGGATAGCGGCTTCCTACGAGCAGTACTTC.

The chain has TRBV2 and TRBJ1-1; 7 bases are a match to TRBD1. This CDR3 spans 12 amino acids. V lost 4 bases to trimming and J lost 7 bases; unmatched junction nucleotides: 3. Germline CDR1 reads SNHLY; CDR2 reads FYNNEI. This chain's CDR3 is CASSADRSEAFF. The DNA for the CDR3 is TGTGCCAGCAGTGCGGACAGGAGTGAAGCTTTCTTT.

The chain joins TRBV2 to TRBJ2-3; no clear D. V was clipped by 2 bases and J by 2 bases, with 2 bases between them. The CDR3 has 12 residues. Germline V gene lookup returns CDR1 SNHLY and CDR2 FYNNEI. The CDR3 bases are TGTGCCAGCAGTGAACACACAGATACGCAGTATTTT. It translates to CASSEHTDTQYF.

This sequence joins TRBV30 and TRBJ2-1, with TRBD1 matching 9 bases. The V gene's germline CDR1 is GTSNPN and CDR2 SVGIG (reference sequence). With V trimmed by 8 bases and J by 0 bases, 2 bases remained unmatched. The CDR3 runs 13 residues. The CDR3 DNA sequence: TGTGCCCAACAGGGGGCCTCCTACAATGAGCAGTTCTTC. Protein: CAQQGASYNEQFF.

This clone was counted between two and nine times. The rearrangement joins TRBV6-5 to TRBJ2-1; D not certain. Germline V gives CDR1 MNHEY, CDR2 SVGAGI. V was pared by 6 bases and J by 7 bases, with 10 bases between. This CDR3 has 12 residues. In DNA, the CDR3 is TGTGCCAGCAGGGCCCTGCCGAATGAGCAGTTCTTC. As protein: CASRALPNEQFF.

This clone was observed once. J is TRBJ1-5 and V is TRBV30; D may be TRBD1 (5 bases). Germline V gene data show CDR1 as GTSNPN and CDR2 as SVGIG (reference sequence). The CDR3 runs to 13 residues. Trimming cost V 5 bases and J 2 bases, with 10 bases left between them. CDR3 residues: CAWSKQGNQPQHF. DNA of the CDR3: TGTGCCTGGTCCAAACAGGGCAATCAGCCCCAGCATTTT. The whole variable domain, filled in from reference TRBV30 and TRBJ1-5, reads SQTIHQWPATLVQPVGSPLSLECTVEGTSNPNLYWYRQAAGRGLQLLFYSVGIGQISSEVPQNLSASRPQDRQFILSSKKLLLSDSGFYLCAWSKQGNQPQHFGDGTRLSIL.

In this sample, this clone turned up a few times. The CDR3 region is CASSLQGVFDEQYF. The CDR3 DNA sequence: TGTGCCAGCAGCTTACAGGGGGTTTTCGACGAGCAGTACTTC. The chain is built from TRBV5-8 and TRBJ2-7; 8 bases map to TRBD1. Losses at the gene ends were 2 bases for V and 5 bases for J; bases not matched to a gene: 6. The CDR3 is 14 residues long. Germline CDR1 reads SGHTS; CDR2 reads YDEGEE.

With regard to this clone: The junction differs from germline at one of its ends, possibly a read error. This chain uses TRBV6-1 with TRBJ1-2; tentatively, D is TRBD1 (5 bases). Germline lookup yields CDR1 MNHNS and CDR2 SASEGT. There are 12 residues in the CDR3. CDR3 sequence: CASSETQTARDF. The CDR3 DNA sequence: TGTGCCAGCAGTGAGACTCAGACAGCCAGGGACTTC.

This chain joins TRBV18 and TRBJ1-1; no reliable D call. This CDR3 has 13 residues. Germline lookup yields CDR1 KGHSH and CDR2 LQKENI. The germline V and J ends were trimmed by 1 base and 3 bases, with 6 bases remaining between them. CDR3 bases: TGTGCCAGCTCACCACTCCGCGACACTGAAGCTTTCTTT. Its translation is CASSPLRDTEAFF.

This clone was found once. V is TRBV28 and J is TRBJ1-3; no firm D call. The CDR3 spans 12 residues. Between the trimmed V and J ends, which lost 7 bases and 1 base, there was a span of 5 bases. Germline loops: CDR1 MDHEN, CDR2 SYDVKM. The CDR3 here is CASTISGNTIYF. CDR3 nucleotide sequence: TGTGCCAGCACTATATCTGGAAACACCATATATTTT. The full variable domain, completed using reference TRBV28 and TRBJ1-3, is DVKVTQSSRYLVKRTGEKVFLECVQDMDHENMFWYRQDPGLGLRLIYFSYDVKMKEKGDIPEGYSVSREKKERFSLILESASTNQTSMYLCASTISGNTIYFGEGSWLTVV.